This T cell receptor (beta chain) emerged from a study of identical twins. Study-level points and caveats: Conclusions relied on cross-sectional statistical analysis, not following the same donors. The presence of invariant MAIT and iNKT cells could partly confound analyses of zero-insertion sequences.

The CDR3 has 19 residues. CDR1 and CDR2 from the germline V gene are DFQATT and SNEGSKA (reference sequence). J lost 4 bases, V lost 2 bases, and 11 bases had no gene match. About this clonotype itself: What it binds is not known.

cDNA molecules carried unique molecular identifiers, and template switching added a universal primer site. MiXCR was run by TCRdb on the 5' RACE reads, yielding one entry per CDR3 protein. This sample has around 490,000 distinct CDR3 sequences; under 25% occur once, and the top ten carry approximately 0.49%. These same records also appear under a second study, on yellow fever vaccine responses in identical twins.

The chain joins TRBV20-1 to TRBJ2-1; 16 bases fit TRBD2. The TCR originated in a woman under 30 in good health. Sequencing was performed on CD4+ T cells sorted from blood. The CDR3 loop is CSARNPPGLAGGGYNEQFF. The CDR3 DNA reads TGCAGTGCTAGAAACCCCCCGGGACTAGCGGGGGGGGGTTACAATGAGCAGTTCTTC.